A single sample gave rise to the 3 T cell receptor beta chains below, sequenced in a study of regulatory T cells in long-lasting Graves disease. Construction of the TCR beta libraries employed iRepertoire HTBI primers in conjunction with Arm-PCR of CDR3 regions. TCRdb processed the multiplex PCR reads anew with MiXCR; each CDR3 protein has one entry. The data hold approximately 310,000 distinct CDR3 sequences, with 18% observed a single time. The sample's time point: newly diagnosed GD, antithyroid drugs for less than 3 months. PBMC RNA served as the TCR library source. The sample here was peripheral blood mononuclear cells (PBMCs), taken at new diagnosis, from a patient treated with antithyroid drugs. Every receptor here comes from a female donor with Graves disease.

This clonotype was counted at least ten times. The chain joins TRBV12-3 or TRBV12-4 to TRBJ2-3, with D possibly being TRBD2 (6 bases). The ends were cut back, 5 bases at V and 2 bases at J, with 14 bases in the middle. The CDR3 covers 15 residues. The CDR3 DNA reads TGTGCCAGCAGTCTCAGGGACTTCCCCACAGATACGCAGTATTTT. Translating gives CASSLRDFPTDTQYF.

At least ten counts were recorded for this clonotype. The CDR3 spells CASSEYRDYEQYF. The CDR3 DNA reads as TGCGCCAGCAGTGAGTACCGGGACTACGAGCAGTACTTC. This chain links TRBV10-2 with TRBJ2-7, with D perhaps TRBD2 (5 bases). Germline V CDR1 and CDR2: WSHSY, SAAADI. V was shortened by 1 base and J by 3 bases, with 7 bases between the two germline ends. This CDR3 contains 13 residues.

The CDR3 is CSASPDQGAAIQYF. The CDR3 DNA sequence: TGCAGTGCTAGCCCCGACCAGGGGGCAGCCATTCAGTACTTC. The chain carries TRBV20-1 and TRBJ2-4; 8 positions match TRBD1. Germline V gene data show CDR1 as DFQATT and CDR2 as SNEGSKA (reference sequence). With V trimmed by 3 bases and J by 9 bases, 10 bases remained unmatched. The CDR3 runs to 14 residues.